This T cell receptor beta chain was identified in a study of blood T cell repertoires in COVID-19. Across the whole study: Samples of COVID-19 (acute and convalescent) were obtained from the United States, Italy and Spain.

Methods used by the authors: Scientists estimated how many nucleated cells there were by amplifying reference gene primers. Profiling relied on immunoSEQ multiplex PCR, and the TCRdb table lists in-frame clones only, not all of them. V and J calls and clone size are as listed in that table; D and trimming were resolved from the DNA. The sample comprises fewer than 90,000 clones, approximately 84% of which are singletons, and around 35% rests with the top ten. The sample comprised peripheral blood. The TCR sequence derives from a man in his sixties or seventies with acute or convalescent COVID-19.

The CDR3 DNA reads as TGTGCCAGCTCACCAGGGGACAGGGGGAATTCACCCCTCCACTTT. Residues: CASSPGDRGNSPLHF. V usage is TRBV18 and J usage is TRBJ1-6; 11 bases agree with TRBD1. V lost 2 bases, J lost 7 bases, and 1 base stayed unmatched. Germline V gene lookup returns CDR1 KGHSH and CDR2 LQKENI. The length of the CDR3 is 15 residues.